The rows below give T cell receptor beta chains drawn from one sample of a study of blood T cell repertoires in COVID-19. This table comes from immunoSEQ multiplex PCR, and its TCRdb copy is limited to in-frame clones, with some not included. The sample contains just over 300,000 clones, 89% of which appear only once. Sequencing was performed on peripheral blood. Receptors originate from a woman in her 30s with COVID-19, enrolled during active disease. Both conserved end residues are part of each CDR3. Each record gives: V gene, D gene, J gene, clone size, CDR3 protein, CDR3 DNA. A D gene is named only where the DNA matches it firmly. The listing skips clone size in some rows; elsewhere it reads once, few, many or a size class.

V gene: TRBV5-8; D gene: TRBD1; J gene: TRBJ1-1; clone size: .; CDR3 protein: CASSLGTGVNTEAFF; CDR3 DNA: TGTGCCAGCAGCTTGGGGACAGGGGTGAACACTGAAGCTTTCTTT
V gene: TRBV6-5; D gene: .; J gene: TRBJ1-2; clone size: .; CDR3 protein: CASRRGTNYGYTF; CDR3 DNA: TGTGCCAGCAGACGAGGGACAAACTATGGCTACACCTTC
V gene: TRBV6-1; D gene: .; J gene: TRBJ1-1; clone size: .; CDR3 protein: CASSERLVEGITEAFF; CDR3 DNA: TGTGCCAGCAGTGAAAGGTTGGTAGAGGGAATCACTGAAGCTTTCTTT
V gene: TRBV7-2; D gene: TRBD1; J gene: TRBJ1-1; clone size: .; CDR3 protein: CASSGWTGAPAFF; CDR3 DNA: TGTGCCAGCAGCGGGTGGACAGGGGCTCCAGCTTTCTTT
V gene: TRBV30; D gene: .; J gene: TRBJ1-2; clone size: .; CDR3 protein: CAWSDMGLLRSSNYGYTF; CDR3 DNA: TGTGCCTGGAGTGATATGGGCCTCCTAAGGTCCTCTAACTATGGCTACACCTTC
V gene: TRBV7-9; D gene: TRBD2; J gene: TRBJ2-1; clone size: .; CDR3 protein: CASSPSFRGGYNEQFF; CDR3 DNA: TGTGCCAGCAGCCCGAGTTTCCGGGGGGGATACAATGAGCAGTTCTTC
V gene: TRBV5-1; D gene: TRBD2; J gene: TRBJ2-3; clone size: .; CDR3 protein: CASSANGGAPDTQYF; CDR3 DNA: TGCGCCAGCAGCGCCAACGGGGGGGCGCCAGATACGCAGTATTTT
V gene: TRBV10-3; D gene: .; J gene: TRBJ1-3; clone size: few; CDR3 protein: CAIGQTSSGNTIYF; CDR3 DNA: TGTGCCATCGGACAGACGAGCTCTGGAAACACCATATATTTT
V gene: TRBV18; D gene: .; J gene: TRBJ2-3; clone size: .; CDR3 protein: CASSSGLDSTDTQYF; CDR3 DNA: TGTGCCAGCTCATCCGGACTGGATTCTACAGATACGCAGTATTTT
V gene: TRBV6-6; D gene: .; J gene: TRBJ2-5; clone size: .; CDR3 protein: CASRGGGQETQYF; CDR3 DNA: TGTGCCAGCAGAGGGGGGGGCCAAGAGACCCAGTACTTC
V gene: TRBV3-1/TRBV3-2; D gene: .; J gene: TRBJ2-3; clone size: once; CDR3 protein: CASSQAGASADTQYF; CDR3 DNA: TGTGCCAGCAGCCAAGCTGGCGCGAGCGCAGATACGCAGTATTTT
V gene: TRBV28; D gene: TRBD1; J gene: TRBJ1-2; clone size: few; CDR3 protein: CASRRQGRRGYTF; CDR3 DNA: TGTGCCAGCAGACGACAGGGGCGGAGGGGCTACACCTTC
V gene: TRBV19; D gene: TRBD2; J gene: TRBJ2-3; clone size: .; CDR3 protein: CASSPANLAGGARWGQYF; CDR3 DNA: TGTGCCAGTAGCCCCGCCAATCTAGCGGGGGGCGCACGGTGGGGGCAGTATTTT
V gene: TRBV30; D gene: .; J gene: TRBJ2-1; clone size: .; CDR3 protein: CAWSYGRATNNEQFF; CDR3 DNA: TGTGCCTGGAGCTATGGCAGGGCCACCAACAATGAGCAGTTCTTC
V gene: TRBV5-1; D gene: .; J gene: TRBJ1-3; clone size: few; CDR3 protein: CASSLSPGGYGNTIYF; CDR3 DNA: TGCGCCAGCAGCTTGAGCCCGGGAGGGTATGGAAACACCATATATTTT
V gene: TRBV2; D gene: TRBD2; J gene: TRBJ2-2; clone size: .; CDR3 protein: CASSEARTSLNTGELFF; CDR3 DNA: TGTGCCAGCAGTGAAGCCCGGACTAGCTTGAACACCGGGGAGCTGTTTTTT
V gene: TRBV7-9; D gene: .; J gene: TRBJ1-5; clone size: .; CDR3 protein: CASSSRASNQPQHF; CDR3 DNA: TGTGCCAGCAGCTCCAGGGCGAGCAATCAGCCCCAGCATTTT
V gene: TRBV14; D gene: .; J gene: TRBJ2-5; clone size: .; CDR3 protein: CASSQTGASGTQYF; CDR3 DNA: TGTGCCAGCAGCCAGACAGGGGCTAGCGGGACCCAGTACTTC
V gene: TRBV5-1; D gene: .; J gene: TRBJ1-1; clone size: .; CDR3 protein: CASRAGENTEAFF; CDR3 DNA: TGCGCCAGCAGGGCCGGGGAGAACACTGAAGCTTTCTTT
V gene: TRBV6-5; D gene: TRBD2; J gene: TRBJ2-1; clone size: .; CDR3 protein: CAGEGGGNNEQFF; CDR3 DNA: TGTGCCGGAGAGGGCGGGGGGAACAATGAGCAGTTCTTC
V gene: TRBV6-2/TRBV6-3; D gene: TRBD2; J gene: TRBJ2-1; clone size: .; CDR3 protein: CASSERGAAYNEQFF; CDR3 DNA: TGTGCCAGCAGCGAGCGGGGGGCGGCCTACAATGAGCAGTTCTTC
V gene: TRBV24-1; D gene: .; J gene: TRBJ1-1; clone size: .; CDR3 protein: CATSLSFRDEAFF; CDR3 DNA: TGTGCCACCAGCCTCAGTTTTCGGGATGAAGCTTTCTTT
V gene: TRBV30; D gene: .; J gene: TRBJ2-7; clone size: .; CDR3 protein: CAWSVQGFGEQYF; CDR3 DNA: TGTGCCTGGAGTGTTCAGGGATTTGGCGAGCAGTACTTC
V gene: TRBV24-1; D gene: .; J gene: TRBJ1-2; clone size: .; CDR3 protein: CATSDPYGYTF; CDR3 DNA: TGTGCCACCAGTGACCCATATGGCTACACCTTC
V gene: TRBV5-4; D gene: .; J gene: TRBJ1-6; clone size: .; CDR3 protein: CASSPGSLRDSPLHF; CDR3 DNA: TGTGCCAGCAGCCCTGGTAGCTTACGGGATTCACCCCTCCACTTT
V gene: TRBV2; D gene: .; J gene: TRBJ2-1; clone size: .; CDR3 protein: CASLRYNEQFF; CDR3 DNA: TGTGCCAGTCTACGGTACAATGAGCAGTTCTTC
V gene: TRBV2; D gene: .; J gene: TRBJ1-2; clone size: .; CDR3 protein: CASPNRRDYGYTF; CDR3 DNA: TGTGCCAGCCCAAACAGGAGAGATTATGGCTACACCTTC
V gene: TRBV6-5; D gene: TRBD1; J gene: TRBJ1-1; clone size: .; CDR3 protein: CASSYRGDRVNTEAFF; CDR3 DNA: TGTGCCAGCAGTTACAGGGGGGACAGGGTTAACACTGAAGCTTTCTTT
V gene: TRBV28; D gene: .; J gene: TRBJ1-2; clone size: .; CDR3 protein: CASSFVGREVYGYTF; CDR3 DNA: TGTGCCAGCAGTTTTGTGGGCAGAGAAGTCTATGGCTACACCTTC
V gene: TRBV5-4; D gene: TRBD1; J gene: TRBJ1-1; clone size: .; CDR3 protein: CASRRDRAPEAFF; CDR3 DNA: TGTGCCAGCCGTCGGGACAGAGCGCCTGAAGCTTTCTTT
V gene: TRBV4-1; D gene: TRBD1; J gene: TRBJ1-2; clone size: .; CDR3 protein: CASSPGQGGSFIGYTF; CDR3 DNA: TGCGCCAGCAGCCCCGGACAGGGGGGCTCCTTTATCGGCTACACCTTC
V gene: TRBV5-1; D gene: TRBD2; J gene: TRBJ2-5; clone size: .; CDR3 protein: CASSLYERGPRETQYF; CDR3 DNA: TGCGCCAGCAGCCTATACGAGCGGGGGCCTAGGGAGACCCAGTACTTC
V gene: TRBV5-6; D gene: .; J gene: TRBJ1-2; clone size: .; CDR3 protein: CASSLQGLYGYTF; CDR3 DNA: TGTGCCAGCAGTCTCCAGGGCCTCTATGGCTACACCTTC
V gene: TRBV3-1/TRBV3-2; D gene: .; J gene: TRBJ2-1; clone size: .; CDR3 protein: CASSHGQNNEQFF; CDR3 DNA: TGTGCCAGCAGCCATGGACAGAACAATGAGCAGTTCTTC
V gene: TRBV2; D gene: TRBD2; J gene: TRBJ2-3; clone size: .; CDR3 protein: CASKELLANTQYF; CDR3 DNA: TGTGCCAGCAAGGAATTACTAGCGAATACGCAGTATTTT
V gene: TRBV19; D gene: TRBD1; J gene: TRBJ2-1; clone size: .; CDR3 protein: CASSIAGTETYNEQFF; CDR3 DNA: TGTGCCAGTAGTATCGCCGGGACAGAGACCTACAATGAGCAGTTCTTC
V gene: TRBV4-3; D gene: .; J gene: TRBJ1-2; clone size: .; CDR3 protein: CASSQDVGGYGYTF; CDR3 DNA: TGCGCCAGCAGCCAAGACGTGGGAGGCTATGGCTACACCTTC